This passage covers 23 T cell receptor beta chains from one sample sequenced in a study of cytotoxic CD8 clonotypes in ibrutinib-treated CLL (dated by TCRdb to the early 2020s). Library preparation employed the immunoSEQ multiplex PCR assay. TCRdb holds this immuneACCESS table with in-frame rearrangements only. Some clones are missing; in checked studies, unresolved V genes explain under half, and the rest has no known cause. The sample table lists about 310,000 clones, roughly 79% of them with a count of one. About 6.7% of the sample goes to the ten largest clones. The input for sequencing was PBMCs, taken before ibrutinib treatment. The receptors stem from a human donor with chronic lymphocytic leukemia.

The rearrangement uses TRBV30 and TRBJ1-3; D call uncertain. The CDR3 consists of 12 residues. The germline V gene has CDR1 GTSNPN and CDR2 SVGIG (reference sequence). V was clipped by 4 bases and J by 0 bases, with 4 bases between them. As DNA, the CDR3 is TGTGCCTGGACGCCCTCTGGAAACACCATATATTTT. This sequence encodes CAWTPSGNTIYF.

In its sample, this clone was seen a few times. V is TRBV30 and J is TRBJ2-3; TRBD1 is a possible D gene (6 bases). CDR1 GTSNPN and CDR2 SVGIG come from the germline V gene (reference sequence). This CDR3 is built from 15 residues. Trimming removed 4 bases at V and 6 bases at J, with 20 bases between. The chain's CDR3 is CAWTTGLAEADTQYF. The CDR3, as DNA: TGTGCCTGGACTACAGGGCTAGCAGAGGCGGATACGCAGTATTTT.

In nucleotides, the CDR3 is TGTGCCAGCGGACTAGCGGGACCCTATGAGCAGTTCTTC. This encodes CASGLAGPYEQFF. V and J are TRBV25-1 and TRBJ2-1; 12 nucleotides align to TRBD2. This CDR3 is built from 13 residues. Trimming cost V 8 bases and J 8 bases; bases outside gene matches: 4. The germline gives CDR1 MGHDK, CDR2 SYGVNS.

J is TRBJ2-7 and V is TRBV5-1; D possibly corresponds to TRBD2 (5 bases). CDR1 is SGHRS, CDR2 YFSETQ, per germline. The length of the CDR3 is 15 residues. Deletions cut 4 bases from V and 2 bases from J, with 16 bases between. DNA for the CDR3: TGCGCCAGCAGCGACCGGGTTAAGGGAGCCTACGAGCAGTACTTC. Translated, it gives CASSDRVKGAYEQYF.

The chain couples TRBV30 to TRBJ1-2, with TRBD1 matching 7 bases. In germline, CDR1 is GTSNPN, CDR2 SVGIG (reference sequence). The length of the CDR3 is 16 residues. Trimming at V came to 0 bases and at J to 0 bases, leaving 7 bases not matched to a gene. The CDR3 protein is CAWSVEGAISNYGYTF. CDR3 coding DNA: TGTGCCTGGAGTGTAGAGGGGGCAATTTCTAACTATGGCTACACCTTC.

The chain uses TRBV12-5 and TRBJ2-1; 8 bases are shared with TRBD2. The germline V gene encodes CDR1 LGHNT and CDR2 FRNRAP. The CDR3 sequence is 18 residues long. The V and J ends lost 0 bases and 7 bases, in that order; junction bases with no gene match: 14. The CDR3 DNA follows: TGTGCTAGTGGTTTGGTACTTGGCGGGAGGACCTTTTTAAATGAGCAGTTCTTC. Translating it yields CASGLVLGGRTFLNEQFF. The full variable domain, its missing parts supplied by reference TRBV12-5 and TRBJ2-1, is DARVTQTPRHKVTEMGQEVTMRCQPILGHNTVFWYRQTMMQGLELLAYFRNRAPLDDSGMPKDRFSAEMPDATLATLKIQPSEPRDSAVYFCASGLVLGGRTFLNEQFFGPGTRLTVL.

The V and J genes are TRBV2 and TRBJ2-1; 15 bases match TRBD2. This CDR3 has 16 amino acids. Germline-derived CDR1 and CDR2 are SNHLY and FYNNEI. Trimming removed 6 bases from V and 6 bases from J; junction bases left unmatched: 6. The CDR3: CASRAGLAGGRNEQFF. The DNA for the CDR3 is TGTGCCAGCAGAGCTGGACTAGCGGGAGGGCGCAATGAGCAGTTCTTC.

The chain joins TRBV6-1 to TRBJ2-7, with a weak D call TRBD1 (6 bases). CDR1 and CDR2 from the germline V gene are MNHNS and SASEGT. V was pared by 1 base and J by 5 bases, with 15 bases between. The CDR3 is 15 residues long. CDR3: CASSEGRGHGDEQYF. In DNA, the CDR3 is TGTGCCAGCAGTGAAGGTCGGGGACACGGGGACGAGCAGTACTTC.

The chain carries TRBV28 and TRBJ2-2, with a possible D match to TRBD1 (5 bases). This CDR3 has 13 amino acids. Germline assignment: CDR1 MDHEN and CDR2 SYDVKM. Trimming took off 10 bases at V and 2 bases at J, with 11 bases between the two ends. DNA of the CDR3: TGTGCCACACCAGGGTCCAACACCGGGGAGCTGTTTTTT. Translation: CATPGSNTGELFF.

The rearrangement links TRBV19 to TRBJ1-2, with 9 bases fitting TRBD1. Germline CDR1 is LNHDA and CDR2 is SQIVND (reference sequence). Trimming cost V 8 bases and J 4 bases; bases outside gene matches: 11. The CDR3 consists of 15 residues. CDR3 region: CASDARDRALYGYTF. CDR3 sequence (DNA): TGTGCCAGTGACGCCCGGGACAGGGCACTCTATGGCTACACCTTC.

A single count supports this clone. This chain uses TRBV28 with TRBJ2-2; 10 bases are a match to TRBD2. Germline assignment: CDR1 MDHEN and CDR2 SYDVKM. J gave up 6 bases and V 5 bases, and 3 bases lay outside the gene matches. This CDR3 is built from 14 residues. The CDR3 spells CASSTGLAAGELFF. In DNA, the CDR3 is TGTGCCAGCAGTACTGGACTAGCGGCCGGGGAGCTGTTTTTT.

The chain carries TRBV9 and TRBJ1-2; D may be TRBD1 (5 bases). The CDR3 consists of 17 residues. Between the trimmed V and J ends, which lost 0 bases and 4 bases, there was a span of 19 bases. Germline assignment: CDR1 SGDLS and CDR2 YYNGEE. The CDR3 protein is CASSVDSGTAIVYGYTF. The CDR3 nucleotides are TGTGCCAGCAGCGTAGACTCCGGGACGGCTATTGTCTATGGCTACACCTTC.

V is TRBV5-5 and J is TRBJ2-7; maybe TRBD2 (6 bases). The CDR3 is 12 amino acids. The germline V and J ends were trimmed by 4 bases and 6 bases, with 11 bases remaining between them. Germline CDR1 is SGHKS and CDR2 is YYEKEE (reference sequence). The CDR3 spells CASSEEGPEQYF. As DNA, the CDR3 is TGTGCCAGCAGCGAGGAGGGGCCCGAGCAGTACTTC.

V and J are TRBV30 and TRBJ2-3; the D gene is possibly TRBD2 (5 bases). V shed 0 bases and J shed 6 bases, with 16 bases lying between them. This CDR3 region has 15 residues. Germline CDR1 and CDR2: GTSNPN and SVGIG (reference sequence). The DNA of the CDR3 is TGTGCCTGGAGTGTATTCCCTAGCATCAAGGATACGCAGTATTTT. It specifies CAWSVFPSIKDTQYF.

CDR3 bases: TGTGCCAGCAGTTTAGTAGGGGGAGATGGCTACACCTTC. Encoded protein: CASSLVGGDGYTF. The V and J genes are TRBV27 and TRBJ1-2; D may be TRBD1 (6 bases). CDR1 is MNHEY, CDR2 SMNVEV, per germline (reference sequence). V dropped 2 bases and J dropped 6 bases, with 10 bases sitting between them. The CDR3 extends over 13 amino acids.

The genes are TRBV5-6 and TRBJ2-7; 7 positions match TRBD1. V dropped 4 bases and J dropped 4; count of bases not matched to a gene: 5. The CDR3 is made up of 13 amino acids. Germline assignment: CDR1 SGHDT and CDR2 YYEEEE. Here the CDR3 DNA reads TGTGCCAGCAGCGCAGGGGGAGCGTACGAGCAGTACTTC. It translates to CASSAGGAYEQYF.

This chain links TRBV9 with TRBJ2-1; TRBD2 matches 12 bases. This CDR3 has 19 amino acids. Per germline, CDR1 SGDLS and CDR2 YYNGEE. V lost 0 bases, J lost 9 bases, and 16 bases stayed unmatched. The CDR3 region is CASSVGGLRLAGVNSEQFF. CDR3 nucleotide sequence: TGTGCCAGCAGCGTAGGAGGGCTTCGACTAGCGGGAGTTAACAGTGAGCAGTTCTTC.

The J gene is TRBJ2-3, the V gene TRBV2; TRBD2 agrees at 7 bases. In germline, CDR1 is SNHLY, CDR2 FYNNEI. Losses at the gene ends were 10 bases for V and 5 bases for J; bases not matched to a gene: 12. CDR3 length: 14 residues. CDR3 bases: TGTGCCATCACCGAGGCGGGAGATGGAGATACGCAGTATTTT. Amino acids: CAITEAGDGDTQYF.

This clone appeared a single time. The chain has TRBV5-6 and TRBJ2-2, with D unresolved. Germline lookup yields CDR1 SGHDT and CDR2 YYEEEE. V lost 0 bases to trimming and J lost 6 bases, with 12 bases between them. This CDR3 region has 15 residues. The DNA for the CDR3 is TGTGCCAGCAGCTTGGCCGCGAAGAGCTCCGGGGAGCTGTTTTTT. This sequence encodes CASSLAAKSSGELFF.

V gene TRBV13 combines with J gene TRBJ2-7; D gene uncertain. This CDR3 contains 13 residues. Trimming stripped 5 bases from V and 1 base from J, with 9 bases between. Germline-derived CDR1 and CDR2 are PRHDT and FYEKMQ (reference sequence). The CDR3 sequence is CASSGPISYEQYF. CDR3 DNA sequence: TGTGCCAGCAGCGGCCCGATTTCCTACGAGCAGTACTTC.

The CDR3 DNA sequence: TGTGCCAGCAGTTTAGAAGGTCCGGGACTAGCGGGATGGCGGCAGTACTTC. Its protein is CASSLEGPGLAGWRQYF. The chain carries TRBV27 and TRBJ2-7, with 13 bases that match TRBD2. The CDR3 covers 17 residues. The ends lost 2 bases at V and 9 bases at J; junction bases unmatched: 13. CDR1 is MNHEY, CDR2 SMNVEV, per germline (reference sequence).

This chain links TRBV11-1 with TRBJ2-1; D unresolved. The germline V and J ends were trimmed by 7 bases and 2 bases, with 15 bases remaining between them. The CDR3 runs 15 residues. The germline V gene has CDR1 SGHAT and CDR2 FQDESV (reference sequence). The CDR3 DNA sequence: TGTGCCAGCACCTCGCCAGCGATTACCTACAATGAGCAGTTCTTC. Translated, it gives CASTSPAITYNEQFF.

The chain recombines TRBV4-3 with TRBJ2-7; D is undetermined. V lost 1 base and J lost 2, with 12 bases in between. The CDR3 runs to 15 residues. The germline CDR1 and CDR2 sequences are LGHNA and YSLEER. This chain's CDR3 is CASSQVWITTYEQYF. In DNA form, the CDR3 reads TGCGCCAGCAGCCAAGTATGGATAACTACCTACGAGCAGTACTTC.